This TCR beta chain stems from a study of CD8 T cells in ankylosing spondylitis. Notes on the study in general: In ankylosing spondylitis blood, a motif of eight highly homologous TCR beta variants appeared characteristic.

This clonotype was recorded a few times. Its cognate antigen is unknown. Germline V gives CDR1 DFQATT, CDR2 SNEGSKA (reference sequence). The ends were cut back, 3 bases at V and 5 bases at J, with 10 bases in the middle. The CDR3 spans 12 residues. Molecular-barcoded quantitative 5'-RACE produced these TCR beta libraries. MiXCR was run by TCRdb on the 5' RACE reads, yielding one entry per CDR3 protein. The table shows 350,000 to 550,000 distinct CDR3 sequences, with 25% to 30% occurring only once. The sequencing input was blood, either unsorted or a sorted T cell fraction (not recorded which). The receptor's source is a male donor with ankylosing spondylitis. V usage is TRBV20-1 and J usage is TRBJ1-1; D is uncertain. CDR3 nucleotide sequence: TGCAGTGCTAGGGAAAGTTTGACTGAAGCTTTCTTT. Its protein is CSARESLTEAFF.